The T cell receptor (beta chain) under discussion was sequenced for a study of response to subunit inactivated influenza vaccine. Germline values: CDR1 MGHDK, CDR2 SYGVNS. The CDR3 contains 16 residues. V lost 4 bases and J lost 5, with 18 bases in between. As regards this clonotype: The antigen is unknown.

Study results and limitations: The authors suggested that few new T cells are recruited per seasonal influenza vaccination.

TCRdb reprocessed the RT-PCR reads via MiXCR and lists one record per CDR3 protein. The sample lists some 500,000 distinct CDR3 sequences, roughly 25% occurring once. The sample in question was CD4+ T cells sorted from PBMCs, obtained 4 to 6 days after vaccination. This clonotype originated in a man aged 45-65 years who received an inactivated influenza vaccine. This rearrangement joins TRBV25-1 to TRBJ1-5; maybe TRBD1 (6 bases). The CDR3 DNA sequence: TGTGCCAGCAGTGTACTGTACAGGGTAGAGGATCAGCCCCAGCATTTT. Translation gives CASSVLYRVEDQPQHF.